This TCR beta chain derives from a study of regulatory T cells in long-lasting Graves disease. General study results and limits: Persistent patients shared under 3,000 public clonotypes among themselves. Newly diagnosed patients shared fewer, at about a thousand.

Time point defined: persistent/refractory GD, antithyroid drugs over 5 years with positive TRAb. Isolated PBMC RNA provided the starting material for the TCR library. It was by American Thyroid Association guidelines that Graves' disease was diagnosed. Patients were from an endocrinology department in Xi'an, China. CDR3-region Arm-PCR and iRepertoire HTBI primers produced the TCR beta libraries. TCRdb reprocessed the multiplex PCR reads with MiXCR, giving one entry per CDR3 protein. The table lists some 280,000 distinct CDR3 sequences, 20% to 25% of them singletons. Concerning this clonotype itself: Its target is unknown.

The receptor was isolated from a female donor with Graves disease. The sample here was peripheral blood mononuclear cells (PBMCs), taken when the disease was refractory, from a patient treated with antithyroid drugs.

CDR3 in DNA: TGTGCCACCAACGACAGGGGGGGGGAAAAACTGTTTTTT. Translated, it gives CATNDRGGEKLFF. The chain couples TRBV15 to TRBJ1-4; TRBD1 matches at 9 bases. The germline CDR1 and CDR2 sequences are LNHNV and YYDKDF (reference sequence). The junction had 5 bases not matched to a gene; V was cut back by 7 bases and J by 8 bases. This CDR3 region has 13 residues.